The 16 T cell receptor beta chains below come from one sample, sequenced in a study of blood T cells in healthy people across ages. Combining a sample-barcoded 5' primer with a J-beta primer mix, a second PCR ran for 7 to 11 cycles. TCRdb recomputed calls from the 5' RACE reads with MiXCR, one row per CDR3 protein. Among approximately 1.5 million distinct CDR3 sequences listed, under 55% were seen once. The specimen was blood. Source of these receptors: a young woman in good health.

This clonotype was counted a few times. DNA of the CDR3: TGCGCCAGCAGTGAGGTAGTAGAGAACACCGGGGAGCTGTTTTTT. It yields the protein CASSEVVENTGELFF. V gene TRBV10-1 combines with J gene TRBJ2-2; no definite D call. CDR3 length: 15 residues. The V end lost 2 bases, the J end lost 1 base, and 8 bases lay between the germline ends. The V gene's germline CDR1 is WNHNN and CDR2 SYGVQD (reference sequence).

This clonotype came up a few times. The rearrangement uses TRBV4-1 and TRBJ2-1; 10 positions agree with TRBD2. CDR1 MGHRA and CDR2 YSYEKL come from the germline V gene. The CDR3 spans 18 residues. V lost 1 base, J lost 7 bases, and 13 bases stayed unmatched. CDR3 residues: CASSQAQRGGLILNEQFF. CDR3 DNA: TGCGCCAGCAGCCAAGCCCAGCGGGGGGGCCTTATTTTGAATGAGCAGTTCTTC.

The chain has TRBV12-3 or TRBV12-4 and TRBJ2-2; no clear D. CDR3 length: 14 residues. Trimming removed 2 bases at V and 5 bases at J, with 9 bases between. CDR3 sequence (DNA): TGTGCCAGCAGTTTACGGGTTGGGACCGGGGAGCTGTTTTTT. It encodes CASSLRVGTGELFF.

V is TRBV28 and J is TRBJ2-7; D unclear. Germline-derived CDR1 and CDR2 are MDHEN and SYDVKM. There are 12 residues in the CDR3. With 7 bases removed from V and 1 base from J, the gap between germline ends came to 8 bases. The CDR3 DNA follows: TGTGCCAGCAACGCGGTGTCCTACGAGCAGTACTTC. Protein product: CASNAVSYEQYF.

The rearrangement joins TRBV19 to TRBJ2-1; D gene uncertain. Germline CDR1 reads LNHDA; CDR2 reads SQIVND (reference sequence). The V end lost 2 bases, the J end lost 0 bases, and 14 bases lay between the germline ends. This CDR3 region has 17 residues. The CDR3 DNA reads TGTGCCAGTAGTATATTCGACTCAGATTACTCCTACAATGAGCAGTTCTTC. Protein sequence: CASSIFDSDYSYNEQFF. The full variable domain, completed using reference TRBV19 and TRBJ2-1, is DGGITQSPKYLFRKEGQNVTLSCEQNLNHDAMYWYRQDPGQGLRLIYYSQIVNDFQKGDIAEGYSVSREKKESFPLTVTSAQKNPTAFYLCASSIFDSDYSYNEQFFGPGTRLTVL.

This clonotype has only a few counts. This chain connects TRBV6-2 or TRBV6-3 to TRBJ2-7, with D perhaps matching TRBD1 or TRBD2 (5 bases each). Germline lookup yields CDR1 MNHEY and CDR2 SVGEGT. Trimming took 7 bases from V and 3 from J, leaving 13 bases between them. The CDR3 consists of 13 residues. In nucleotides, the CDR3 is TGTGCCAGCAAGAAGGGACGGTTCTACGAGCAGTACTTC. It is translated as CASKKGRFYEQYF.

The J gene is TRBJ1-2, the V gene TRBV6-1; D call uncertain. Between the trimmed V and J ends, which lost 6 bases and 6 bases, there was a span of 14 bases. The germline V gene encodes CDR1 MNHNS and CDR2 SASEGT. This CDR3 is built from 13 residues. The CDR3 coding sequence is TGTGCCAGCAGCCCGACCCCGGCCAATGGCTACACCTTC. It translates to CASSPTPANGYTF.

The rearrangement uses TRBV6-5 and TRBJ1-2, with 12 bases aligning to TRBD1. This CDR3 contains 16 residues. Germline values: CDR1 MNHEY, CDR2 SVGAGI. V lost 1 base to trimming and J lost 3 bases; unmatched junction nucleotides: 3. CDR3 in DNA: TGTGCCAGCAGTTACTTGGGACAGGGGGCTTACTATGGCTACACCTTC. This gives the protein CASSYLGQGAYYGYTF.

The table lists this clonotype with many counts. V usage is TRBV7-9 and J usage is TRBJ2-3, with 7 bases fitting TRBD2. The trim removed 4 bases at V and 0 bases at J, leaving 4 bases unmatched. The V gene's germline CDR1 is SEHNR and CDR2 FQNEAQ (reference sequence). The CDR3 consists of 15 residues. CDR3 in amino acids: CASSSRLASTDTQYF. The CDR3 DNA is TGTGCCAGCAGCTCTCGACTAGCCAGCACAGATACGCAGTATTTT.

This clonotype was counted between two and nine times. The rearrangement links TRBV12-3 or TRBV12-4 to TRBJ2-1, with D unresolved. The V and J ends lost 6 bases and 1 base respectively, with 13 bases between them. The CDR3 has 15 amino acids. CDR3 nucleotide sequence: TGTGCCAGCAGAAGTCCTTTTCAATCCTACAATGAGCAGTTCTTC. As protein: CASRSPFQSYNEQFF.

CDR3 region: CASSPESRSYNEQFF. As DNA, the CDR3 is TGTGCCAGCAGCCCCGAGAGTAGGTCCTACAATGAGCAGTTCTTC. The chain links TRBV7-6 to TRBJ2-1; D not resolved. There are 15 residues in the CDR3. The germline gives CDR1 SGHVS, CDR2 FNYEAQ. Trimming left V 5 bases short and J 1 base short, with 12 bases between.

The chain has TRBV7-9 and TRBJ2-1; D is possibly TRBD1 (6 bases). The CDR3 is made up of 13 amino acids. In germline, CDR1 is SEHNR, CDR2 FQNEAQ (reference sequence). V lost 5 bases to trimming and J lost 10 bases, with 15 bases between them. This chain's CDR3 is CASSPGNRAEQFF. The CDR3 coding sequence is TGTGCCAGCAGCCCAGGGAACAGGGCCGAGCAGTTCTTC.

This clonotype occurred a few times. The rearrangement links TRBV20-1 to TRBJ2-5, with 10 bases matching TRBD2. The V gene's germline CDR1 is DFQATT and CDR2 SNEGSKA (reference sequence). This CDR3 is built from 13 residues. Unmatched junction bases numbered 12, after V lost 6 bases and J lost 11 bases. The CDR3 nucleotides read TGCAGTGCAAGTCTAGCGGGAGTCGGTGAGCAGTACTTC. Translation gives CSASLAGVGEQYF.

This clonotype was seen more than once but under ten times. The chain employs TRBV28 and TRBJ1-5; D gene unclear. Germline V gives CDR1 MDHEN, CDR2 SYDVKM. The CDR3 is 15 amino acids. V lost 10 bases, J lost 0 bases, and 16 bases lay in between. CDR3 sequence reads: CAIQTSADSNQPQHF. The CDR3 DNA reads TGTGCCATCCAGACTTCAGCTGATAGCAATCAGCCCCAGCATTTT.

This clonotype was counted a few times. The chain links TRBV6-2 or TRBV6-3 to TRBJ2-1; 13 bases map to TRBD2. V lost 5 bases, J lost 0 bases, and 16 bases stayed unmatched. CDR1 is MNHEY and CDR2 is SVGEGT in the germline V gene. This CDR3 is 21 amino acids long. Here the CDR3 reads CASSRDTTGTSGASSYNEQFF. CDR3 bases: TGTGCCAGCAGTAGGGACACAACGGGGACTAGCGGGGCTAGCTCCTACAATGAGCAGTTCTTC.

This clonotype was found a few times. The V and J genes are TRBV20-1 and TRBJ2-3; D is undetermined. Germline CDR1 reads DFQATT; CDR2 reads SNEGSKA (reference sequence). CDR3 length: 10 residues. Trimming took off 5 bases at V and 4 bases at J, with 4 bases between the two ends. The CDR3 protein is CSAAADTQYF. The CDR3 DNA sequence: TGCAGTGCTGCGGCAGATACGCAGTATTTT.